This TCR beta chain was captured in a study of Ad26.COV2.S vaccination and SARS-CoV-2 variants. For the study at large: The authors gave Ad26.COV2.S intramuscularly, either once or twice 56 days apart.

Treatment defined: around 19 received Ad26.COV2.S at low or high dose, single or two shots; 5 received placebo; per-sample allocation not given. All samples were drawn on day 63, counting from the first vaccine or placebo injection. Germline loops: CDR1 MDHEN, CDR2 SYDVKM. V was cut by 4 bases and J by 7 bases, with 13 bases left in between. This CDR3 comprises 13 residues. Clones were sequenced by immunoSEQ multiplex PCR, and TCRdb holds only the in-frame ones, with some missing. The data show almost 400,000 clones, about 89% seen once. The sequence was obtained from a person aged 18-60 years who received the Ad26.COV2.S COVID-19 vaccine or a placebo. The chain employs TRBV28 and TRBJ1-2; D remains unclear. Material: peripheral blood, obtained in a trial of Ad26.COV2.S vaccine versus placebo. The CDR3 sequence is CASSYPGSSGYTF. The CDR3 nucleotides are TGTGCCAGCAGTTACCCCGGGTCCAGTGGCTACACCTTC.